In this sample, the clone carrying this T cell receptor beta chain turned up many times. What it recognizes is unknown. The data derive from a study of CD8 T cells in ankylosing spondylitis. Broader study findings: One TCR beta motif, made up of several highly homologous variants, appeared characteristic of ankylosing spondylitis blood. Reactive arthritis synovial fluid and blood previously showed some of these motif variants. Disease-linked clones proved CD8+ and comparatively uncommon in peripheral blood.

Germline V gene data show CDR1 as SGHRS and CDR2 as YFSETQ. There are 14 residues in the CDR3. With V trimmed by 2 bases and J by 5 bases, 1 base remained unmatched. Molecular-barcoded quantitative 5'-RACE produced these TCR beta libraries. In TCRdb, the 5' RACE reads were re-called with MiXCR into one record per CDR3 protein. The sample has hundreds of thousands of distinct CDR3 sequences; more than 15% are singletons. V gene TRBV5-1 combines with J gene TRBJ2-3; 11 nucleotides line up with TRBD2. The receptor's source is a male donor with ankylosing spondylitis. What was sequenced was blood, either unsorted or a sorted T cell fraction (not recorded which). Written as DNA, the CDR3 is TGCGCCAGCAGCTTACTAGCGGGAGAAGATACGCAGTATTTT. It yields the protein CASSLLAGEDTQYF.